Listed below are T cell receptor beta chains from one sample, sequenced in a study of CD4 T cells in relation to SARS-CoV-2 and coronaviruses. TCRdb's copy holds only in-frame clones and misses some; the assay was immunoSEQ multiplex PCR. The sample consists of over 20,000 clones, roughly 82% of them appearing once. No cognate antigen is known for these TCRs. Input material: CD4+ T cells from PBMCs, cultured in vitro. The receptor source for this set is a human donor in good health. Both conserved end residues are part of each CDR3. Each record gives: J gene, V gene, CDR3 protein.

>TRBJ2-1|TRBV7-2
CASSLEASGGVGNEQFF
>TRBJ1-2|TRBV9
CASSRDRGTYGYTF
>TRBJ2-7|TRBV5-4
CASSLAGTTYEQYF
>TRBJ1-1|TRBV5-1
CASSLNRVGTEAFF
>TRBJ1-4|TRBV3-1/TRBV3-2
CASSQEEKLFF
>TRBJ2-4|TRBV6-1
CASSEMGGVAKNIQYF
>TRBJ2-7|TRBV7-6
CASSLGTGRSYEQYF
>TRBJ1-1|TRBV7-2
CASSLALGRTSEAFF
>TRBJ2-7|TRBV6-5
CASRRDNTRDEQYF
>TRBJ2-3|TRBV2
CASSHPWNYLSSTDTQYF
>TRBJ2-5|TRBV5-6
CASSLARGGGRYQETQYF
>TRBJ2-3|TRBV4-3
CASSQDLGTSSTQYF
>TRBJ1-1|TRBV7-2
CASSLGGLKTEAFF
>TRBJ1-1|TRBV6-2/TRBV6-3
CASSSGQVIDSNTEAFF
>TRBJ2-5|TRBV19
CASSLSSGLAGVGRETQYF
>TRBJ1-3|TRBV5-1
CASSTGRGPFSGNTIYF
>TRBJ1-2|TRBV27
CASSTRQGAGGYTF
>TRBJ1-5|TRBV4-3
CASSQEQAFNQPQHF
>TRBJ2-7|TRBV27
CASSFSGHGEQYF
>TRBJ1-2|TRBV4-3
CASSQVRTMGRYTF
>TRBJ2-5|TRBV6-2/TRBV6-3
CASSWTSGAQETQYF
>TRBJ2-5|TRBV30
CAWSGDYQETQYF
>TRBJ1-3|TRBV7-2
CASSLASGAGNTIYF
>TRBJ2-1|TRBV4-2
CASSQEEREGWNEQFF
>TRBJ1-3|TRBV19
CASSIAGVTSGNTIYF
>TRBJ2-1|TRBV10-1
CASSRVGLADYNEQFF
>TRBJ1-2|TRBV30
CAWARDRSLNYGYTF
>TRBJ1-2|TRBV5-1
CASSLQVGGHGYTF
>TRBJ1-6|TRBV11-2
CASSPRTGGNSPLHF
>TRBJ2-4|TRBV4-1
CASSLGLAGVLAKNIQYF
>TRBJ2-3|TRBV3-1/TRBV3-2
CASSQAGGTDTQYF
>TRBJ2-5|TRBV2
CASRPDRGGGETQYF
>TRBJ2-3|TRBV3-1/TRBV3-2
CASSQSGRSPDTQYF